This T cell receptor beta chain derives from a study of blood T cells in healthy people across ages. Study-level information: Per two T cells, template switching captured roughly one barcoded beta molecule.

Whole-study findings and limits: Compared with aged donors, long-lived donors showed fewer expanded clones, suggesting selection. Age brought a roughly linear fall in TCR beta diversity measured per million T cells.

This CDR3 is 15 amino acids long. V dropped 5 bases and J dropped 4 bases, with 15 bases sitting between them. CDR1 and CDR2 from the germline V gene are MNHEY and SMNVEV (reference sequence). A remark on this clonotype: No antigen is known for it.

Next came a second PCR, run for about 6 to 11 cycles, which used a sample-barcoded 5' primer along with a J-beta primer mix. Each sample provided no less than 2.5 million CDR3-containing paired-end reads. TCRdb fed the 5' RACE reads into MiXCR, producing one record per CDR3 protein. This sample has about 1.7 million distinct CDR3 sequences; 25% to 30% occur once, and the top ten carry 7.7%. This sequence was found in a woman aged 25-40 years in good health. Specimen: blood. The V call is TRBV27, the J call TRBJ1-5; perhaps TRBD1 as D (6 bases). CDR3 DNA sequence: TGTGCCAGCAGTCCCCTCAGGGGTCTAAATCAGCCCCAGCATTTT. Its translation is CASSPLRGLNQPQHF.